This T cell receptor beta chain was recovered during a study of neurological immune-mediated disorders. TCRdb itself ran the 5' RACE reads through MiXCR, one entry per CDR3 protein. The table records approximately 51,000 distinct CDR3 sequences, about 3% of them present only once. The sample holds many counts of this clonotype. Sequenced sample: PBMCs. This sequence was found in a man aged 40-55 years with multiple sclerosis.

The CDR3: CASSLVRRHGELFF. The CDR3 nucleotides read TGTGCCAGCAGTTTAGTCCGCCGTCACGGGGAGCTGTTTTTT. This rearrangement joins TRBV12-3 or TRBV12-4 to TRBJ2-2; D not resolved. Trimming left V 1 base short and J 7 bases short, with 10 bases between. The CDR3 contains 14 residues.